This is a list of T cell receptor beta chains from one sample in a study of blood T cell repertoires in COVID-19. Measured with immunoSEQ multiplex PCR; TCRdb has only the in-frame clones, and not every one. The sample includes 350,000 or so clones, 85% to 90% seen only once; the top ten take 1%. The sequencing input was PBMCs or T cells enriched from blood (not recorded which). The receptors stem from a woman aged 25 to 39 who had been exposed to COVID-19. CDR3s include the opening cysteine and the closing phenylalanine or tryptophan.

V | length | CDR3
TRBV27 | 14 | CASIKGTSPDTQYF
TRBV7-3 | 17 | CASSSPAGGYSNQPQHF
TRBV15 | 16 | CATSSLAGALNNEQFF
TRBV9 | 15 | CASSGGTGSQETQYF
TRBV7-8 | 17 | CASSLEGSERFAYEQYF
TRBV28 | 16 | CASSAASGSFNNEQFF
TRBV19 | 16 | CASSVQGQGTNEKLFF
TRBV27 | 13 | CASRRDRQETQYF
TRBV7-8 | 13 | CASSLAGARGYTF
TRBV19 | 14 | CASSISPGNTEAFF
TRBV28 | 14 | CASKMGGSTDTQYF
TRBV3-1/TRBV3-2 | 16 | CASSQGGPAGDREQYF
TRBV28 | 17 | CASSFEVGAGARYEQYF
TRBV27 | 18 | CASSLRWDAGSSTDTQYF
TRBV4-1 | 13 | CASSQENYNEQFF
TRBV28 | 15 | CASSLRADSYNEQFF
TRBV7-2 | 13 | CASTSLQGSGYTF
TRBV5-5 | 15 | CASSVGGGESETQYF
TRBV4-2 | 19 | CASSQYPPFAGENTGELFF
TRBV5-4 | 13 | CASSGQGDTEAFF
TRBV7-3 | 15 | CASSLVAASTDTQYF
TRBV5-1 | 14 | CASSLEGQNTEAFF
TRBV3-1/TRBV3-2 | 15 | CASSQASGTPYEQYF
TRBV19 | 13 | CASSMGLLDEQFF
TRBV10-3 | 15 | CAISPGQSYNSPLHF
TRBV21-1 | 19 | CASSVRDLGPRGTHTEAFF
TRBV29-1 | 14 | CSVEGVGGSYGYTF